One sample yielded the 13 T cell receptor beta chains listed below, sequenced in a study of blood T cell repertoires in COVID-19. TCRdb's copy holds only in-frame clones and misses some; the assay was immunoSEQ multiplex PCR. The sample includes over 450,000 clones, around 90% of them seen just once. The sample taken for sequencing was peripheral blood. Receptors originate from a woman aged 45-65 years with COVID-19, enrolled during active disease.

This chain uses TRBV20-1 with TRBJ2-7, with D hard to call. From germline, CDR1 is DFQATT and CDR2 SNEGSKA (reference sequence). Trimming shortened V by 4 bases and J by 5 bases, and 9 bases separated the two germline ends. CDR3 length: 11 residues. CDR3 sequence: CSAIYRNEQYF. The CDR3 DNA is TGCAGTGCTATCTACCGTAACGAGCAGTACTTC.

This rearrangement joins TRBV7-9 to TRBJ1-2, with 12 nucleotides matching TRBD1. The trim removed 5 bases at V and 5 bases at J, leaving 12 bases unmatched. The germline V gene has CDR1 SEHNR and CDR2 FQNEAQ (reference sequence). This CDR3 comprises 17 residues. The CDR3 loop reads CASSLGTGGAREYGYTF. The CDR3 DNA reads as TGTGCCAGCAGCCTTGGGACAGGGGGCGCTCGGGAATATGGCTACACCTTC.

In its sample, this clone was seen a few times. V is TRBV5-4 and J is TRBJ2-5; TRBD1 aligns across 9 bases. CDR3 length equals 14 residues. V dropped 3 bases and J dropped 2; count of bases not matched to a gene: 2. Germline CDR1 reads SGHNT; CDR2 reads YYREEE (reference sequence). The CDR3 protein is CASSSGTGQETQYF. CDR3 nucleotides: TGTGCCAGCAGCTCCGGGACAGGGCAAGAGACCCAGTACTTC.

The chain combines TRBV27 with TRBJ1-6; 9 nucleotides line up with TRBD1. V lost 4 bases to trimming and J lost 3 bases; unmatched junction nucleotides: 10. Per germline, CDR1 MNHEY and CDR2 SMNVEV (reference sequence). This CDR3 spans 18 amino acids. This chain's CDR3 is CASSSSGTGMVYNSPLHF. CDR3 nucleotide sequence: TGTGCCAGCAGTTCCTCCGGGACAGGGATGGTCTATAATTCACCCCTCCACTTT.

This clone has only a few counts. V gene TRBV6-2 or TRBV6-3 combines with J gene TRBJ2-7; D possibly corresponds to TRBD2 (6 bases). The V gene's germline CDR1 is MNHEY and CDR2 SVGEGT. V was trimmed by 6 bases and J by 2 bases, leaving 17 bases between them. This CDR3 has 15 residues. The CDR3 DNA reads TGTGCCAGCAGCCCCGGGGGTGACAGTACCTACGAGCAGTACTTC. As protein: CASSPGGDSTYEQYF.

The V gene is TRBV3-1 (or the pseudogene TRBV3-2), the J gene TRBJ2-7, with D perhaps matching TRBD2 (5 bases). This CDR3 comprises 16 residues. V gave up 1 base and J gave up 2 bases, with 15 bases separating them. Germline V gene lookup returns CDR1 LGHDT and CDR2 YNNKEL (reference sequence). This CDR3 is CASSQGTGVKTYEQYF. DNA of the CDR3: TGTGCCAGCAGCCAAGGCACCGGGGTAAAGACCTACGAGCAGTACTTC.

The chain links TRBV21-1 to TRBJ1-5; TRBD1, as called in the table, went unchecked against the DNA. TRBV21-1 is a pseudogene locus. The CDR3 spans 15 residues. CDR3 amino acids: CASSKKGGLNQPQHF. The CDR3 nucleotides are TGTGCCAGCAGCAAAAAAGGGGGCTTAAATCAGCCCCAGCATTTT.

The count of this clone is one. J is TRBJ2-3 and V is TRBV4-1; 9 nucleotides align to TRBD2. The CDR3 is made up of 17 amino acids. The V segment lost 2 bases and the J segment 2 bases; nucleotides outside the gene matches: 8. Per the germline V gene, CDR1 is MGHRA and CDR2 is YSYEKL. CDR3 nucleotide sequence: TGCGCCAGCAGCCAACCAGCTAAGCGGGGGGCCACAGATACGCAGTATTTT. Translated: CASSQPAKRGATDTQYF.

The chain is built from TRBV5-1 and TRBJ1-1, with 7 bases identical to TRBD1. The CDR3 runs to 20 residues. V lost 0 bases, J lost 1 base, and 18 bases stayed unmatched. The germline V gene encodes CDR1 SGHRS and CDR2 YFSETQ. This CDR3 reads CASSLGWSLIPGQKNTEAFF. In nucleotides, the CDR3 is TGCGCCAGCAGCTTGGGGTGGTCTCTTATTCCGGGACAGAAGAACACTGAAGCTTTCTTT. Full variable domain (remainder filled in from reference TRBV5-1 and TRBJ1-1): KAGVTQTPRYLIKTRGQQVTLSCSPISGHRSVSWYQQTPGQGLQFLFEYFSETQRNKGNFPGRFSGRQFSNSRSEMNVSTLELGDSALYLCASSLGWSLIPGQKNTEAFFGQGTRLTVV.

The chain recombines TRBV30 with TRBJ1-1; tentatively, D is TRBD1 (6 bases). Germline CDR1 GTSNPN, CDR2 SVGIG (reference sequence). Deletions cut 7 bases from V and 5 bases from J, with 20 bases between. There are 14 residues in the CDR3. Written as DNA, the CDR3 is TGTGCCTATAAGAGGGCAGGGGAGTGGACTGAAGCTTTCTTT. Residues: CAYKRAGEWTEAFF.

This chain connects TRBV7-9 to TRBJ2-7; TRBD1 matches 7 bases. The CDR3 contains 12 residues. Germline CDR1 and CDR2: SEHNR and FQNEAQ (reference sequence). After removal of 10 bases from V and 0 bases from J, the junction contained 3 bases not matched to a gene. Written as DNA, the CDR3 is TGTGCCACTCGACAGGGCTCCTACGAGCAGTACTTC. Encoded protein: CATRQGSYEQYF.

In nucleotides, the CDR3 is TGTGCCAGCAGCACAGGGCGGACTGAAGCTTTCTTT. This gives the protein CASSTGRTEAFF. The rearrangement links TRBV21-1 to TRBJ1-1; the table's D call, TRBD1, was not checked against the DNA. TRBV21-1 is noted as a pseudogene. The CDR3 totals 12 residues.

This chain links TRBV6-5 with TRBJ1-3; D remains unclear. V lost 5 bases and J lost 0, with 11 bases in between. The CDR3 extends over 15 amino acids. The germline gives CDR1 MNHEY, CDR2 SVGAGI. In nucleotides, the CDR3 is TGTGCCAGCAGTCCCGCGGTCTTCTCTGGAAACACCATATATTTT. Translating it yields CASSPAVFSGNTIYF.